These 31 T cell receptor beta chains were all obtained from the same sample, sequenced in a study of cytomegalovirus exposure and HLA in healthy donors. Both 60 Vbeta primers and 13 Jbeta primers went into the PCR. Only in-frame clones appear in the TCRdb table, and some are missing; sequencing was by immunoSEQ multiplex PCR. The sample has some 51,000 clones. Material: PBMCs. These receptor sequences come from a man between 35 and 55 years old in good health and CMV-seropositive.

The chain is built from TRBV15 and TRBJ2-3; weak D call: TRBD2 (6 bases). Per germline, CDR1 LNHNV and CDR2 YYDKDF (reference sequence). V lost 0 bases and J 4 bases, leaving 11 bases between the germline ends. This CDR3 has 15 residues. The CDR3 here is CATSRDQRRADTQYF. CDR3 nucleotides: TGTGCCACCAGCAGAGATCAAAGGAGGGCAGATACGCAGTATTTT. The whole variable domain, filled in from reference TRBV15 and TRBJ2-3, reads DAMVIQNPRYQVTQFGKPVTLSCSQTLNHNVMYWYQQKSSQAPKLLFHYYDKDFNNEADTPDNFQSRRPNTSFCFLDIRSPGLGDTAMYLCATSRDQRRADTQYFGPGTRLTVL.

This chain joins TRBV19 and TRBJ1-1; D gene unclear. Germline assignment: CDR1 LNHDA and CDR2 SQIVND (reference sequence). The CDR3 has 13 amino acids. V gave up 7 bases and J gave up 1 base, with 10 bases separating them. CDR3 in amino acids: CASNPTENTEAFF. The CDR3 DNA reads as TGTGCCAGTAATCCCACAGAGAACACTGAAGCTTTCTTT.

This chain connects TRBV29-1 to TRBJ1-4; D unclear. With 3 bases removed from V and 8 bases from J, the gap between germline ends came to 16 bases. Germline V CDR1 and CDR2: SQVTM, ANQGSEA. The CDR3 totals 14 residues. CDR3 region: CSVEAGREGEKLFF. CDR3 nucleotides: TGCAGCGTTGAGGCGGGGAGAGAGGGAGAAAAACTGTTTTTT. Together with reference TRBV29-1 and TRBJ1-4, the CDR3 gives the full variable domain: SAVISQKPSRDICQRGTSLTIQCQVDSQVTMMFWYRQQPGQSLTLIATANQGSEATYESGFVIDKFPISRPNLTFSTLTVSNMSPEDSSIYLCSVEAGREGEKLFFGSGTQLSVL.

The chain combines TRBV6-1 with TRBJ2-1; TRBD1 is a possible D gene (6 bases). CDR1 MNHNS and CDR2 SASEGT come from the germline V gene. The CDR3 runs 14 residues. Between the trimmed V and J ends, which lost 8 bases and 7 bases, there was a span of 18 bases. CDR3 protein: CASASGAGVNEQFF. CDR3 bases: TGTGCCAGCGCCTCCGGGGCAGGGGTTAATGAGCAGTTCTTC.

The V call is TRBV4-2, the J call TRBJ2-3, with 8 bases identical to TRBD2. The length of the CDR3 is 15 residues. Germline lookup yields CDR1 LGHNA and CDR2 YNFKEQ. V dropped 5 bases and J dropped 3; count of bases not matched to a gene: 7. CDR3 sequence: CASSSRGGLTDTQYF. The CDR3 DNA follows: TGTGCCAGCAGCAGCCGGGGGGGCCTGACAGATACGCAGTATTTT.

J is TRBJ2-7 and V is TRBV2, with D perhaps matching TRBD1 (5 bases). Trimming cost V 1 base and J 6 bases, with 7 bases left between them. Per the germline V gene, CDR1 is SNHLY and CDR2 is FYNNEI. The CDR3 extends over 12 amino acids. CDR3 in amino acids: CASSEEGIEQYF. As DNA, the CDR3 is TGTGCCAGCAGTGAAGAGGGGATCGAGCAGTACTTC.

The chain recombines TRBV10-3 with TRBJ2-1, with D possibly matching TRBD2 (7 bases). The CDR3 loop spans 16 amino acids. CDR1 and CDR2 (germline): ENHRY, SYGVKD. Trimming removed 3 bases at V and 8 bases at J, with 20 bases between. Here the CDR3 reads CAISDLGRDGGHEQFF. For the CDR3, the DNA is TGTGCCATCAGTGACCTTGGACGGGACGGGGGGCATGAGCAGTTCTTC.

The rearrangement uses TRBV29-1 and TRBJ2-7; 8 nucleotides agree with TRBD1. The CDR3 sequence is 12 residues long. Trimming at V came to 7 bases and at J to 4 bases, leaving 6 bases not matched to a gene. Germline loops: CDR1 SQVTM, CDR2 ANQGSEA. The DNA for the CDR3 is TGCAGCGCCGGGACAGGAGATTACGAGCAGTACTTC. Translated, it gives CSAGTGDYEQYF.

The V call is TRBV9, the J call TRBJ1-4, with 9 positions matching TRBD1. CDR3 length equals 16 residues. The germline V gene has CDR1 SGDLS and CDR2 YYNGEE. V trimming: 0 bases; J trimming: 4 bases; junction bases outside the gene matches: 4. CDR3 in DNA: TGTGCCAGCAGCGTAGGAACAGGGGGCCGTAATGAAAAACTGTTTTTT. Its protein product is CASSVGTGGRNEKLFF.

The chain employs TRBV11-3 and TRBJ2-2; 8 nucleotides line up with TRBD1. This CDR3 comprises 14 residues. The V gene end was trimmed by 4 bases and the J gene end by 6 bases; junction bases not matched to a gene: 4. CDR1 is SGHNT, CDR2 YENEEA, per germline. CDR3 coding DNA: TGTGCCAGCAGCTCCAGACAGGGGTCCGGGGAGCTGTTTTTT. It translates to CASSSRQGSGELFF.

The chain is built from TRBV5-1 and TRBJ2-7; 8 nucleotides align to TRBD2. V was clipped by 4 bases and J by 4 bases; unmatched bases: 7. Per the germline V gene, CDR1 is SGHRS and CDR2 is YFSETQ. This CDR3 is 14 amino acids long. The CDR3 DNA reads as TGCGCCAGCAGCGAATCTAGCGGGCCATACGAGCAGTACTTC. This encodes CASSESSGPYEQYF.

This chain joins TRBV4-3 and TRBJ1-1; weak D call: TRBD1 (5 bases). This CDR3 comprises 14 residues. From germline, CDR1 is LGHNA and CDR2 YSLEER. V was cut by 4 bases and J by 5 bases, with 14 bases left in between. CDR3 DNA: TGCGCCAGCAGCCCGATAGGGGAAAGAACTGAAGCTTTCTTT. It yields the protein CASSPIGERTEAFF.

The chain uses TRBV27 and TRBJ2-2; 7 bases match TRBD1. Germline assignment: CDR1 MNHEY and CDR2 SMNVEV (reference sequence). V was clipped by 2 bases and J by 3 bases; unmatched bases: 0. The CDR3 loop spans 14 amino acids. CDR3 sequence (DNA): TGTGCCAGCAGTTTAGGGACAGACACCGGGGAGCTGTTTTTT. Translation gives CASSLGTDTGELFF.

The chain has TRBV5-1 and TRBJ2-3, with 12 bases identical to TRBD2. CDR1 is SGHRS, CDR2 YFSETQ, per germline. J was trimmed by 6 bases and V by 0 bases; bases with no gene match: 8. This CDR3 contains 17 residues. DNA of the CDR3: TGCGCCAGCAGCTTGGGTGCTAGACTAGCGGGAGCCGATACGCAGTATTTT. This gives the protein CASSLGARLAGADTQYF.

CDR3 in amino acids: CASSLGGGKTYEQYF. As DNA, the CDR3 is TGTGCCAGCAGCTTGGGCGGGGGGAAAACCTACGAGCAGTACTTC. This chain connects TRBV7-2 to TRBJ2-7, with 8 bases aligning to TRBD2. In germline, CDR1 is SGHTA, CDR2 FQGNSA. V dropped 3 bases and J dropped 2; count of bases not matched to a gene: 6. The CDR3 loop spans 15 amino acids. Combining the CDR3 with reference TRBV7-2 and TRBJ2-7 gives the whole variable domain GAGVSQSPSNKVTEKGKDVELRCDPISGHTALYWYRQSLGQGLEFLIYFQGNSAPDKSGLPSDRFSAERTGGSVSTLTIQRTQQEDSAVYLCASSLGGGKTYEQYFGPGTRLTVT.

This rearrangement joins TRBV19 to TRBJ2-3, with D maybe TRBD2 (6 bases). Germline assignment: CDR1 LNHDA and CDR2 SQIVND (reference sequence). Trimming removed 7 bases from V and 4 bases from J, with 15 bases in between. The CDR3 is made up of 14 amino acids. The DNA of the CDR3 is TGTGCCAGTAAGGGGACGGGAGAAGCAGATACGCAGTATTTT. Translated: CASKGTGEADTQYF. The variable domain in full, with the rest retrieved from reference TRBV19 and TRBJ2-3, is DGGITQSPKYLFRKEGQNVTLSCEQNLNHDAMYWYRQDPGQGLRLIYYSQIVNDFQKGDIAEGYSVSREKKESFPLTVTSAQKNPTAFYLCASKGTGEADTQYFGPGTRLTVL.

Of note for this clone: Distinct nucleotide sequences in the sample also encode this CDR3. This chain links TRBV29-1 with TRBJ2-2; D perhaps matches TRBD2 (6 bases). Per the germline V gene, CDR1 is SQVTM and CDR2 is ANQGSEA. Between the trimmed V and J ends, which lost 3 bases and 1 base, there was a span of 6 bases. This CDR3 spans 13 amino acids. CDR3 bases: TGCAGCGTTGACGGGGGGAACACCGGGGAGCTGTTTTTT. The encoded protein is CSVDGGNTGELFF.

The V gene is TRBV6-5, the J gene TRBJ1-1; TRBD1 agrees at 7 bases. Germline assignment: CDR1 MNHEY and CDR2 SVGAGI. Trimming at V came to 2 bases and at J to 5 bases, leaving 8 bases not matched to a gene. There are 15 residues in the CDR3. This CDR3 reads CASSYTEGGGTEAFF. CDR3 DNA: TGTGCCAGCAGTTACACCGAAGGGGGCGGTACTGAAGCTTTCTTT.

The genes are TRBV5-1 and TRBJ2-5; D gene ambiguous. The CDR3 is 13 amino acids. V dropped 2 bases and J dropped 0 bases, with 5 bases sitting between them. Germline assignment: CDR1 SGHRS and CDR2 YFSETQ. CDR3 region: CASSFTHQETQYF. CDR3 coding DNA: TGCGCCAGCAGCTTCACACACCAAGAGACCCAGTACTTC.

CDR3 loop: CASSRPGLSTDTQYF. The CDR3 bases are TGTGCCAGCAGTCGACCGGGACTCTCCACAGATACGCAGTATTTT. The chain uses TRBV6-5 and TRBJ2-3; the D gene is possibly TRBD2 (6 bases). The length of the CDR3 is 15 residues. CDR1 MNHEY and CDR2 SVGAGI come from the germline V gene. Trimming removed 5 bases at V and 2 bases at J, with 14 bases between.

The chain couples TRBV10-3 to TRBJ1-2; perhaps TRBD1 as D (6 bases). Germline CDR1 is ENHRY and CDR2 is SYGVKD. V lost 6 bases and J lost 8, with 16 bases in between. This CDR3 region has 13 residues. The CDR3 DNA reads TGTGCCATCAGGGAGGACAGAGTCGACGGCTACACCTTC. This sequence encodes CAIREDRVDGYTF.

The chain is built from TRBV29-1 and TRBJ1-2, with TRBD1 identical over 7 bases. The V segment lost 7 bases and the J segment 4 bases; nucleotides outside the gene matches: 6. Germline V CDR1 and CDR2: SQVTM, ANQGSEA. The CDR3 extends over 12 amino acids. CDR3 in DNA: TGCAGCGGAGCGACAGGGTTCTATGGCTACACCTTC. It codes for CSGATGFYGYTF. The variable domain in full, completed from reference TRBV29-1 and TRBJ1-2, reads SAVISQKPSRDICQRGTSLTIQCQVDSQVTMMFWYRQQPGQSLTLIATANQGSEATYESGFVIDKFPISRPNLTFSTLTVSNMSPEDSSIYLCSGATGFYGYTFGSGTRLTVV.

The chain links TRBV9 to TRBJ2-2; D not resolved. V lost 5 bases and J 5 bases, leaving 7 bases between the germline ends. Germline V lookup: CDR1 SGDLS, CDR2 YYNGEE. CDR3 length: 12 residues. The CDR3 DNA is TGTGCCAGCAGAGCGAGGACCGGGGAGCTGTTTTTT. It is translated as CASRARTGELFF.

This chain joins TRBV29-1 and TRBJ2-1; D might be TRBD2 (6 bases). The CDR3 runs 14 residues. Germline CDR1 and CDR2: SQVTM and ANQGSEA. This CDR3 is CRVSGQDSYNEQFF. In DNA form, the CDR3 reads TGCAGGGTAAGCGGGCAGGACTCCTACAATGAGCAGTTCTTC.

CDR3 protein: CATSRASQWGETQYF. CDR3 in DNA: TGTGCCACCAGCAGAGCTTCCCAGTGGGGCGAGACCCAGTACTTC. The rearrangement links TRBV15 to TRBJ2-5; the D gene is possibly TRBD1 (5 bases). Trimming stripped 1 base from V and 5 bases from J, with 14 bases between. The CDR3 is 15 residues long. Germline V CDR1 and CDR2: LNHNV, YYDKDF (reference sequence).

The V and J genes are TRBV7-6 and TRBJ1-5; 11 bases are a match to TRBD1. V gave up 5 bases and J gave up 6 bases; unmatched junction bases: 9. Germline CDR1 is SGHVS and CDR2 is FNYEAQ. CDR3 length: 16 amino acids. In nucleotides, the CDR3 is TGTGCCAGCAGCCCCTCCGGGACAGGGGGAAGTCAGCCCCAGCATTTT. Its translation is CASSPSGTGGSQPQHF.

The chain employs TRBV6-1 and TRBJ2-1; 16 bases are shared with TRBD2. Trimming at V came to 5 bases and at J to 10 bases, leaving 2 bases not matched to a gene. This CDR3 has 14 amino acids. CDR1 and CDR2 (germline): MNHNS, SASEGT. The CDR3 loop is CASSSGLAGGEQFF. As DNA, the CDR3 is TGTGCCAGCAGTTCGGGACTAGCGGGAGGGGAGCAGTTCTTC.

The chain combines TRBV7-6 with TRBJ1-5; 7 bases are shared with TRBD1. Germline CDR1 SGHVS, CDR2 FNYEAQ. This CDR3 is 14 amino acids long. V lost 5 bases, J lost 7 bases, and 8 bases stayed unmatched. The CDR3 region is CASSATGVGQPQHF. The CDR3, as DNA: TGTGCCAGCAGCGCCACAGGGGTTGGCCAGCCCCAGCATTTT. Full variable domain (missing parts from reference TRBV7-6 and TRBJ1-5): GAGVSQSPRYKVTKRGQDVALRCDPISGHVSLYWYRQALGQGPEFLTYFNYEAQQDKSGLPNDRFSAERPEGSISTLTIQRTEQRDSAMYRCASSATGVGQPQHFGDGTRLSIL.

This chain links TRBV7-9 with TRBJ2-3; 7 bases align to TRBD1. Trimming at V came to 5 bases and at J to 9 bases, leaving 8 bases not matched to a gene. This CDR3 has 13 amino acids. CDR1 and CDR2 (germline): SEHNR, FQNEAQ (reference sequence). DNA for the CDR3: TGTGCCAGCAGCCTAGACAGGGCAGGGACGCAGTATTTT. Amino acid sequence: CASSLDRAGTQYF.

The gene calls are TRBV4-1 and TRBJ2-4; D gene uncertain. Trimming removed 2 bases at V and 0 bases at J, with 5 bases between. This CDR3 contains 14 residues. Germline V gives CDR1 MGHRA, CDR2 YSYEKL. The CDR3 protein is CASSQPLAKNIQYF. The DNA of the CDR3 is TGCGCCAGCAGCCAACCCCTAGCCAAAAACATTCAGTACTTC.

This chain connects TRBV7-6 to TRBJ2-5, with D possibly TRBD1 on 5 matching bases. V lost 1 base and J 3 bases, leaving 15 bases between the germline ends. Germline CDR1 reads SGHVS; CDR2 reads FNYEAQ. The CDR3 is 16 amino acids. The CDR3 coding sequence is TGTGCCAGCAGCTTAGGGCTAGGCATAGGGGAAGAGACCCAGTACTTC. This translates into CASSLGLGIGEETQYF.